These T cell receptor beta chains were read from a single sample in a study of cytotoxic CD8 clonotypes in ibrutinib-treated CLL. TCRdb keeps only in-frame clones here, not all; method: immunoSEQ multiplex PCR. The table has about 140,000 clones, 70% to 90% seen once. Sample: PBMCs, taken after 36 months of ibrutinib treatment. The receptor set was obtained from a human donor with chronic lymphocytic leukemia. CDR3s include the opening cysteine and the closing phenylalanine or tryptophan. The D gene is left open where the match is weak. A clone size is listed for some rows: how often the clone was seen (once, few, many), or a class if it is expanded.

clone size,V gene,D gene,J gene,CDR3 protein,CDR3 DNA
-,TRBV6-4,TRBD2,TRBJ2-3,CASSSNGRGKDTQYF,TGTGCCAGCAGCTCAAACGGGAGGGGGAAGGATACGCAGTATTTT
-,TRBV10-1,-,TRBJ2-3,CASSESLVTQYF,TGCGCCAGCAGTGAGTCGTTGGTTACGCAGTATTTT
-,TRBV4-1,-,TRBJ2-1,CASRLGPVAGEQFF,TGCGCCAGCAGGCTAGGGCCCGTGGCTGGGGAGCAGTTCTTC
once,TRBV27,-,TRBJ2-1,CASSWTTSHNEQFF,TGTGCCAGCAGTTGGACAACATCCCACAATGAGCAGTTCTTC
-,TRBV5-4,-,TRBJ1-6,CASSLLTGNSPLHF,TGTGCCAGCAGCTTGCTGACCGGCAATTCACCCCTCCACTTT
-,TRBV5-1,TRBD2,TRBJ2-3,CASRPGTSSSTDTQYF,TGCGCCAGCAGACCCGGGACTAGCAGTAGCACAGATACGCAGTATTTT
-,TRBV29-1,TRBD1,TRBJ2-3,CSVQDRGQYF,TGCAGCGTTCAGGACAGGGGGCAGTATTTT
-,TRBV7-9,TRBD1,TRBJ2-2,CASSPWTGGDTGELFF,TGTGCCAGCAGCCCCTGGACAGGGGGCGACACCGGGGAGCTGTTTTTT
-,TRBV6-5,TRBD1,TRBJ2-4,CASSAGQGDWIQYF,TGTGCCAGCAGCGCGGGACAGGGGGATTGGATTCAGTACTTC
-,TRBV5-1,TRBD1,TRBJ1-4,CASSPGTGWEKLFF,TGCGCCAGCAGCCCTGGGACAGGGTGGGAAAAACTGTTTTTT
-,TRBV19,TRBD1,TRBJ1-5,CASKGQGYQPQHF,TGTGCCAGTAAGGGACAGGGGTATCAGCCCCAGCATTTT
-,TRBV10-1,-,TRBJ1-1,CASTKPGGTEAFF,TGCGCCAGCACCAAACCTGGGGGGACTGAAGCTTTCTTT
few,TRBV4-1,TRBD1,TRBJ1-2,CASSGQGGRYGYTF,TGCGCCAGCAGCGGACAGGGGGGAAGGTATGGCTACACCTTC
-,TRBV27,-,TRBJ2-1,CASSWGGTGWYEQFF,TGTGCCAGCAGTTGGGGGGGGACAGGTTGGTATGAGCAGTTCTTC
few,TRBV27,TRBD2,TRBJ2-2,CASSRLAGALFGELFF,TGTGCCAGCAGTCGACTAGCGGGAGCATTGTTTGGGGAGCTGTTTTTT
-,TRBV7-9,TRBD2,TRBJ2-1,CASSWGAGDEQFF,TGTGCCAGCAGCTGGGGAGCGGGGGATGAGCAGTTCTTC
-,TRBV7-2,-,TRBJ2-1,CASSLGFGSYNEQFF,TGTGCCAGCAGCTTAGGTTTCGGCTCCTACAATGAGCAGTTCTTC
once,TRBV5-1,TRBD1,TRBJ1-2,CASRRPGTGRYGYTF,TGCGCCAGCAGAAGGCCCGGGACAGGCCGGTATGGCTACACCTTC